The 26 T cell receptor beta chains reported below all come from one sample, sequenced in a study of response to subunit inactivated influenza vaccine. TCRdb itself ran the RT-PCR reads through MiXCR, one entry per CDR3 protein. The table has roughly 520,000 distinct CDR3 sequences, roughly 27% seen once; the top ten hold 1.5% to 2%. The specimen was CD4+ T cells sorted from PBMCs, collected about 5 days after vaccination. These receptors originate from a man in his fifties who received an inactivated influenza vaccine.

The chain is built from TRBV10-3 and TRBJ2-2; perhaps TRBD1 as D (5 bases). Per the germline V gene, CDR1 is ENHRY and CDR2 is SYGVKD. The CDR3 is 15 residues long. The ends were cut back, 3 bases at V and 7 bases at J, with 15 bases in the middle. CDR3 in amino acids: CAISERTPLSGELFF. DNA of the CDR3: TGTGCCATCAGTGAACGGACACCTTTGAGCGGGGAGCTGTTTTTT.

This clonotype has only a few counts. The chain carries TRBV2 and TRBJ1-2; no clear D gene. This CDR3 is built from 13 residues. Trimming shortened V by 4 bases and J by 4 bases, and 10 bases separated the two germline ends. The germline V gene encodes CDR1 SNHLY and CDR2 FYNNEI. CDR3 loop: CASSGGSGYGYTF. In nucleotides, the CDR3 is TGTGCCAGCAGTGGGGGATCCGGCTATGGCTACACCTTC.

V usage is TRBV12-3 or TRBV12-4 and J usage is TRBJ2-5, with D unresolved. The CDR3 totals 12 residues. The V and J ends lost 6 bases and 5 bases respectively, with 10 bases between them. The CDR3 DNA reads TGTGCCAGCAGCCCGATTGGGGAGACCCAGTACTTC. The encoded protein is CASSPIGETQYF.

This clonotype was observed a few times. The rearrangement uses TRBV15 and TRBJ2-5; D may match TRBD1 or TRBD2 (5 bases each). Germline CDR1 is LNHNV and CDR2 is YYDKDF (reference sequence). The CDR3 is made up of 13 amino acids. Trimming pared 0 bases from V and 6 bases from J, leaving 8 bases between. DNA for the CDR3: TGTGCCACCAGCAGAGATCCGGGGCAGACCCAGTACTTC. This codes for CATSRDPGQTQYF.

The rearrangement links TRBV6-5 to TRBJ2-7; D may be TRBD1 (5 bases). V was clipped by 0 bases and J by 0 bases, with 12 bases between them. The CDR3 length is 16 residues. Germline CDR1 reads MNHEY; CDR2 reads SVGAGI. The CDR3: CASSYSWTTSSYEQYF. In DNA, the CDR3 is TGTGCCAGCAGTTACTCCTGGACAACCAGCTCCTACGAGCAGTACTTC.

The chain couples TRBV7-9 to TRBJ1-1, with D perhaps TRBD1 (5 bases). The V gene's germline CDR1 is SEHNR and CDR2 FQNEAQ (reference sequence). This CDR3 contains 15 residues. Between the trimmed V and J ends, which lost 6 bases and 3 bases, there was a span of 17 bases. The CDR3 is CASRHGTTRDTEAFF. For the CDR3, the DNA is TGTGCCAGCAGACACGGAACGACCAGGGACACTGAAGCTTTCTTT. Full variable domain (outside the CDR3, taken from reference TRBV7-9 and TRBJ1-1): DTGVSQNPRHKITKRGQNVTFRCDPISEHNRLYWYRQTLGQGPEFLTYFQNEAQLEKSRLLSDRFSAERPKGSFSTLEIQRTEQGDSAMYLCASRHGTTRDTEAFFGQGTRLTVV.

This clonotype appeared once. The chain carries TRBV7-8 and TRBJ2-1; 8 bases agree with TRBD2. This CDR3 spans 17 amino acids. V lost 5 bases, J lost 4 bases, and 13 bases stayed unmatched. Germline V gene lookup returns CDR1 SGHVS and CDR2 FQNEAQ. The CDR3 bases are TGTGCCAGCAGCACCACCGAGCGGGGGAGACTATACAATGAGCAGTTCTTC. Residues: CASSTTERGRLYNEQFF.

This clonotype appeared a few times. J is TRBJ2-5 and V is TRBV25-1, with 9 nucleotides matching TRBD1. The length of the CDR3 is 18 residues. Per the germline V gene, CDR1 is MGHDK and CDR2 is SYGVNS. Trimming at V came to 4 bases and at J to 0 bases, leaving 12 bases not matched to a gene. CDR3 nucleotides: TGTGCCAGCAGTGCGCGCAGGGGACAGGGAATGAACCAAGAGACCCAGTACTTC. Translation gives CASSARRGQGMNQETQYF.

This clonotype was detected a few times. The rearrangement joins TRBV12-3 or TRBV12-4 to TRBJ2-1; TRBD2 agrees at 7 bases. The CDR3 consists of 16 residues. V gave up 6 bases and J gave up 3 bases; unmatched junction bases: 11. The CDR3 DNA sequence: TGTGCCAGCAGGGGCCAACTAGCGCCCAACTACAATGAGCAGTTCTTC. Translation: CASRGQLAPNYNEQFF.

This clonotype was seen a few times. The chain uses TRBV5-1 and TRBJ2-1; 10 nucleotides align to TRBD2. The germline CDR1 and CDR2 sequences are SGHRS and YFSETQ. The V segment lost 2 bases and the J segment 5 bases; nucleotides outside the gene matches: 4. The CDR3 has 15 residues. DNA for the CDR3: TGCGCCAGCAGCTTCGTTGGACTAGCGGACAATGAGCAGTTCTTC. Translating gives CASSFVGLADNEQFF.

The CDR3 coding sequence is TGTGCCAGCAGCTCAACAGTCTCCGGGGAGCTGTTTTTT. It yields the protein CASSSTVSGELFF. The chain couples TRBV5-5 to TRBJ2-2; D gene unclear. CDR1 and CDR2 (germline): SGHKS, YYEKEE (reference sequence). The germline V and J ends were trimmed by 3 bases and 6 bases, with 9 bases remaining between them. The CDR3 covers 13 residues.

This clonotype was detected only a few times. J is TRBJ2-3 and V is TRBV25-1, with 10 positions matching TRBD2. Germline trimming cut 3 bases from V and 1 base from J; bases unmatched to any gene: 4. This CDR3 comprises 16 residues. The germline V gene has CDR1 MGHDK and CDR2 SYGVNS. CDR3 coding DNA: TGTGCCAGCAGTGAGGCCGGGACTAGCGGCACAGATACGCAGTATTTT. Translating it yields CASSEAGTSGTDTQYF. The entire variable domain, with the rest obtained from reference TRBV25-1 and TRBJ2-3, is as follows: EADIYQTPRYLVIGTGKKITLECSQTMGHDKMYWYQQDPGMELHLIHYSYGVNSTEKGDLSSESTVSRIRTEHFPLTLESARPSHTSQYLCASSEAGTSGTDTQYFGPGTRLTVL.

This chain joins TRBV6-2 or TRBV6-3 and TRBJ2-1; the D gene is possibly TRBD2 (6 bases). Trimming removed 2 bases at V and 6 bases at J, with 8 bases between. There are 13 residues in the CDR3. Per germline, CDR1 MNHEY and CDR2 SVGEGT. This chain's CDR3 is CASSYNSGNEQFF. CDR3 in DNA: TGTGCCAGCAGTTACAATAGCGGCAATGAGCAGTTCTTC.

The chain carries TRBV20-1 and TRBJ2-5; 8 positions agree with TRBD2. In germline, CDR1 is DFQATT, CDR2 SNEGSKA (reference sequence). With 2 bases clipped from V and 5 bases from J, the junction kept 4 bases outside the gene matches. CDR3 length: 13 residues. The DNA for the CDR3 is TGCAGTGCTAGATTCGGGAGGGTCGAGACCCAGTACTTC. This gives the protein CSARFGRVETQYF.

A few counts support this clonotype. The gene calls are TRBV5-1 and TRBJ2-5; 7 bases line up with TRBD1. Germline loops: CDR1 SGHRS, CDR2 YFSETQ. The CDR3 spans 14 residues. The junction had 9 bases not matched to a gene; V was cut back by 4 bases and J by 6 bases. CDR3 protein: CASSEGTVGKTQYF. Here the CDR3 DNA reads TGCGCCAGCAGCGAAGGGACAGTAGGCAAGACCCAGTACTTC.

As DNA, the CDR3 is TGTGCCAGCAGCCCCCAAGGGTATACGCAGTATTTT. It translates to CASSPQGYTQYF. This rearrangement joins TRBV3-1 to TRBJ2-3; D is unresolved. CDR1 and CDR2 from the germline V gene are LGHDT and YNNKEL (reference sequence). This CDR3 is 12 amino acids long. V lost 4 bases, J lost 7 bases, and 9 bases lay in between.

The rearrangement links TRBV7-2 to TRBJ2-2, with D unclear. In germline, CDR1 is SGHTA, CDR2 FQGNSA. The CDR3 is made up of 15 amino acids. Trimming removed 0 bases from V and 5 bases from J, with 10 bases in between. CDR3 residues: CASSLAWGTTGELFF. Written as DNA, the CDR3 is TGTGCCAGCAGCTTAGCGTGGGGTACGACCGGGGAGCTGTTTTTT.

This clonotype was recorded a few times. The chain has TRBV20-1 and TRBJ2-7, with unresolved D. V shed 6 bases and J shed 5 bases, with 17 bases lying between them. Germline CDR1 is DFQATT and CDR2 is SNEGSKA (reference sequence). This CDR3 has 13 residues. In DNA, the CDR3 is TGCAGTGCCATCGCCTCGGCCTCTAACGAGCAGTACTTC. Translated, it gives CSAIASASNEQYF.

This clonotype has a handful of counts. V and J are TRBV15 and TRBJ2-5, with TRBD2 matching over 8 bases. V lost 3 bases and J lost 0; bases outside the gene matches: 3. CDR1 is LNHNV, CDR2 YYDKDF, per germline (reference sequence). The CDR3 runs 15 residues. The DNA for the CDR3 is TGTGCCACCAGCAGGGAGCGGGGGAACCAAGAGACCCAGTACTTC. Translated: CATSRERGNQETQYF.

This clonotype has just a few counts. The chain employs TRBV9 and TRBJ2-5, with D perhaps matching TRBD2 (5 bases). With 0 bases removed from V and 11 bases from J, the gap between germline ends came to 11 bases. From germline, CDR1 is SGDLS and CDR2 YYNGEE. CDR3 length: 12 residues. CDR3 sequence reads: CASSVAGSEQYF. The CDR3 DNA follows: TGTGCCAGCAGCGTAGCTGGGAGTGAGCAGTACTTC.

This clonotype was found a few times. The chain is built from TRBV20-1 and TRBJ2-5; 9 bases are shared with TRBD2. Germline V gives CDR1 DFQATT, CDR2 SNEGSKA (reference sequence). CDR3 length: 14 amino acids. Trimming took 2 bases from V and 4 from J; bases not matched to a gene: 5. For the CDR3, the DNA is TGCAGTGCTAGACTAGCGGGAATAGGAGAGACCCAGTACTTC. Amino acids: CSARLAGIGETQYF.

J is TRBJ2-1 and V is TRBV6-2 or TRBV6-3; 12 positions agree with TRBD1. V trimming: 5 bases; J trimming: 5 bases; junction bases outside the gene matches: 13. From germline, CDR1 is MNHEY and CDR2 SVGEGT. The CDR3 consists of 18 residues. CDR3 in amino acids: CASSNRDRGLRPHNEQFF. CDR3 nucleotide sequence: TGTGCCAGCAGTAATCGGGACAGGGGGCTTCGTCCCCACAATGAGCAGTTCTTC.

J is TRBJ2-3 and V is TRBV5-1, with a possible D match to TRBD1 (6 bases). The CDR3 is made up of 14 amino acids. Germline CDR1 SGHRS, CDR2 YFSETQ. Trimming shortened V by 1 base and J by 4 bases, and 10 bases separated the two germline ends. The CDR3 DNA follows: TGCGCCAGCAGCTTGTTGGCAGGGGCAGATACGCAGTATTTT. Translation: CASSLLAGADTQYF.

This clonotype was recorded many times. The genes are TRBV20-1 and TRBJ1-4; no clear D. CDR1 is DFQATT, CDR2 SNEGSKA, per germline (reference sequence). This CDR3 is 12 amino acids long. Trimming took off 6 bases at V and 7 bases at J, with 12 bases between the two ends. CDR3 bases: TGCAGTGCACCACAAGCGGGTGAAAAACTGTTTTTT. It translates to CSAPQAGEKLFF.

The rearrangement links TRBV20-1 to TRBJ2-7, with D unresolved. V gave up 4 bases and J gave up 2 bases, with 15 bases separating them. The germline V gene encodes CDR1 DFQATT and CDR2 SNEGSKA (reference sequence). CDR3 length: 14 residues. In DNA form, the CDR3 reads TGCAGTGCTAATTTGGGCGGAACCACCTACGAGCAGTACTTC. Translated: CSANLGGTTYEQYF.

This clonotype was detected only a few times. J is TRBJ2-5 and V is TRBV12-3 or TRBV12-4; D is possibly TRBD1 or TRBD2 (6 bases each). The CDR3 sequence is 16 residues long. Trimming removed 0 bases at V and 5 bases at J, with 16 bases between. DNA for the CDR3: TGTGCCAGCAGTTTAGCTGCGGGGACCCAGGGGGAGACCCAGTACTTC. Translation gives CASSLAAGTQGETQYF.